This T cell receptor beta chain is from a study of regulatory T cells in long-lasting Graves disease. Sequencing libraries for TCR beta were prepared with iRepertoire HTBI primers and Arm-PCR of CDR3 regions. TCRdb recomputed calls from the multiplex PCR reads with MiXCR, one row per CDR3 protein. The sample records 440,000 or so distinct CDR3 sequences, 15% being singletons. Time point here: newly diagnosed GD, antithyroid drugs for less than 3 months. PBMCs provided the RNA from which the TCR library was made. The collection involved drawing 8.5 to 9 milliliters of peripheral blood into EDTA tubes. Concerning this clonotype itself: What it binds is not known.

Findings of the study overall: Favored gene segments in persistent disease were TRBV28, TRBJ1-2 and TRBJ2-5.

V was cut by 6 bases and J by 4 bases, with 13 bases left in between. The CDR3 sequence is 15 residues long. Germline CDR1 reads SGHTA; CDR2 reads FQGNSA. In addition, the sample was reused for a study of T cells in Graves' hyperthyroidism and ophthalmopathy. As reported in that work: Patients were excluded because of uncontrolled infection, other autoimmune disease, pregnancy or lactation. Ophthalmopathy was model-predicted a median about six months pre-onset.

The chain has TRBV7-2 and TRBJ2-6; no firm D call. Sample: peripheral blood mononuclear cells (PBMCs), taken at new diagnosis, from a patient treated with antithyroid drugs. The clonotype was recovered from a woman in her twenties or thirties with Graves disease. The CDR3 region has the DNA TGTGCCAGCAGTTATGTATGGTCCGGGGCCAACGTCCTGACTTTC. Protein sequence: CASSYVWSGANVLTF. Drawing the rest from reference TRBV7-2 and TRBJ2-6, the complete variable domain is GAGVSQSPSNKVTEKGKDVELRCDPISGHTALYWYRQSLGQGLEFLIYFQGNSAPDKSGLPSDRFSAERTGGSVSTLTIQRTQQEDSAVYLCASSYVWSGANVLTFGAGSRLTVL.